This entry concerns a single T cell receptor beta chain. What antigen it recognizes has not been identified. No base-level quality is on record; no much larger clone is a single base apart. The data belong to a study of blood T cell repertoires in COVID-19 (dated by TCRdb to the early 2020s). In the study overall: Collaborator samples came from the United States, Italy and Spain and covered acute and convalescent phases of COVID-19. The repertoires were released in a freely available public database intended as a resource for research on the immune response to SARS-CoV-2. Where HLA class I and class II types were available, the types were taken from metadata supplied by the sample provider, not from assay-based typing. Sample metadata almost always included a de-identified subject ID, COVID-19 status, age in years and sex. The prospective study material was composed of cDNA or gDNA derived from T cells, B-cell-depleted T cells, or PBMCs. The samples were drawn from two sources: the first 160 participants of the ongoing ImmuneRACE study, and approximately 1,300 subjects contributed by 6 global collaborators. Deeply sampled blood TCRbeta repertoires from subjects exposed to, actively infected with, or recovered from COVID-19 were included in the dataset.

The study at large found these results: The quantity of clinical and demographic metadata differed by source and by participant and was supplied without curation.

The immunoSEQ Assay, a bias-controlled multiplex PCR, was used to amplify TCRbeta CDR3 regions from genomic DNA. Turning to the authors' computational methods: Nucleated cell counts per sample were estimated from amplification of reference gene primers within the assay. To quantify the absolute abundance of each unique TCRbeta CDR3 rearrangement, sequence reads were collapsed and filtered. For each sample, productive Simpson clonality was calculated as the square root of Simpson's diversity index across productive rearrangements. The clones in this table, taken by TCRdb from immuneACCESS, are in-frame only. Not every clone is retained; where verified, under half of the shortfall comes from an unresolved V gene, and the cause of the rest is unknown. V, J and clone size reflect that table, while D and trimming were determined from the DNA. Across this sample there are about 500,000 clones, with about nine tenths seen only once. The ten top clones hold around 0.64% of the sample.

Participants in the prospective study were enrolled through a virtual design, were aged roughly 18 to 90 years, and lived in approximately 25 United States geographic areas. In the prospective study, cohorts were assigned on the basis of participant-reported clinical history obtained from a screening survey and a study questionnaire. For ImmuneRACE Cohort 3, a participant was defined as recovered based on two consecutive negative NP/OP PCR tests, clearance by a healthcare professional, or resolution of symptoms. In the prospective study, mobile phlebotomists collected whole blood, serum and a nasopharyngeal or oropharyngeal swab from each participant. Participants in the prospective study had the option to provide additional blood draws and questionnaires over a 2-month period. Prospective study blood samples were shipped either frozen or at room temperature before DNA extraction. The junction shows trimming of 0 bases on V and 5 bases on J, and the gene matches do not reach 5 bases of it. The CDR3 goes from the cysteine to the phenylalanine over 15 residues. The read is trimmed to its CDR3 DNA, 45 bases read in frame from base 1. CDR1 and CDR2 are drawn from the germline V gene: MGHRA, YSYEKL.

The TCR sequence derives from a young woman who had recovered from COVID-19. Recombination linked TRBV4-1 to TRBJ1-1, with 8 central nucleotides matching TRBD1. The material sequenced was PBMCs or T cells enriched from blood (not recorded which). The DNA is as follows: TGCGCCAGCAGCCAAGAGGCACAGGGGGGAACTGAAGCTTTCTTT. Translated, this gives CASSQEAQGGTEAFF.